This T cell receptor beta chain was identified during a study of T cell changes during pregnancy in multiple sclerosis. V was pared by 4 bases and J by 10 bases, with 14 bases between. Germline CDR1 and CDR2: MNHNS and SASEGT. The CDR3 is made up of 14 amino acids. Assay: immunoSEQ multiplex PCR; the TCRdb copy retains only in-frame clones and omits some. The sample consists of about 39,000 clones, around 93% of them appearing once. This chain connects TRBV6-1 to TRBJ1-6; D is possibly TRBD1 (6 bases). The starting material was CD4+ T cells from peripheral blood mononuclear cells, obtained after pregnancy. The TCR originated in a female donor with multiple sclerosis, enrolled in a pregnancy study. This CDR3 reads CASSAKTGPSPLHF. The CDR3 DNA sequence: TGTGCCAGCAGTGCTAAGACAGGTCCCTCACCCCTCCACTTT.